The entry below gives a single T cell receptor (beta chain) sequence along with its context. Its antigen is not identified. This CDR3 spans 12 amino acids. The germline V and J ends were trimmed by 2 bases and 5 bases, with 7 bases remaining between them. Germline V gene lookup returns CDR1 SGHAT and CDR2 FQDESV (reference sequence). The sample originates from a study of memory B cells and T cells in multiple sclerosis. Points from the study as a whole: Shared clonotype counts depended on differing compartment clone-set sizes and were normalized.

After stimulus-free culture, autoproliferating CFSE-dim and non-proliferating CFSE-high T cells were sequenced separately. Cultures began with approximately 4.5x10^7 CFSE-labeled PBMCs, unstimulated for six to seven days, with replicate wells pooled. PBMCs were labeled with about 0.5 uM CFSE and cultured without exogenous stimuli. This table comes from immunoSEQ multiplex PCR, and its TCRdb copy is limited to in-frame clones, with some not included. The sample holds over 35,000 clones; about four fifths are singletons and the top ten take roughly 1%. This receptor was identified in a human donor with multiple sclerosis. J is TRBJ2-7 and V is TRBV11-1, with D perhaps matching TRBD1 or TRBD2 (5 bases each). The sequenced material came from PBMCs from blood kept in culture. In DNA, the CDR3 is TGTGCCAGCAGCTTAAGGGACCACGAGCAGTACTTC. Amino acid sequence: CASSLRDHEQYF. The whole variable domain, filled in from reference TRBV11-1 and TRBJ2-7, reads EAEVAQSPRYKITEKSQAVAFWCDPISGHATLYWYRQILGQGPELLVQFQDESVVDDSQLPKDRFSAERLKGVDSTLKIQPAELGDSAMYLCASSLRDHEQYFGPGTRLTVT.